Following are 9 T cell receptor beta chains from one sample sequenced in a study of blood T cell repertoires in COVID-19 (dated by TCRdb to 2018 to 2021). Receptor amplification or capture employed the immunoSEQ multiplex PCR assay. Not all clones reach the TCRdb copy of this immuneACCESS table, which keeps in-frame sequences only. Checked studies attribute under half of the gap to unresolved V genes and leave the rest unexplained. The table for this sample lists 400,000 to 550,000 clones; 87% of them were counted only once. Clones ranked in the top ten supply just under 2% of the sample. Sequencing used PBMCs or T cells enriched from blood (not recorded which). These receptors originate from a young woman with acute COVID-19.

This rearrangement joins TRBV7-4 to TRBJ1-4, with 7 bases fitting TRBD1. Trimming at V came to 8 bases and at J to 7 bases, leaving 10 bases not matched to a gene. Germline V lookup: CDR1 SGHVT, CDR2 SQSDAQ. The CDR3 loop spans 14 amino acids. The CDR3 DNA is TGTGCCAGCTCCTCGGGACAGCGTAGTGAAAAACTGTTTTTT. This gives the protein CASSSGQRSEKLFF.

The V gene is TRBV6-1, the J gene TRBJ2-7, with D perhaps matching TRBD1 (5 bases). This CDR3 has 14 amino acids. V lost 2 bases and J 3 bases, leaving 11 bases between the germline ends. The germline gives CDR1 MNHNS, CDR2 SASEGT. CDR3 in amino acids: CASSERQNGYEQYF. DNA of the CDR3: TGTGCCAGCAGTGAACGACAGAATGGCTACGAGCAGTACTTC.

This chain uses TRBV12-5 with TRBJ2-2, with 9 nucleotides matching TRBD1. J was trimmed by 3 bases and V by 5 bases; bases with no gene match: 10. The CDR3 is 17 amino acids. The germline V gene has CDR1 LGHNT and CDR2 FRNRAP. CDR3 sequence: CASGQQGAGSDTGELFF. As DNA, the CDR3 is TGTGCTAGTGGTCAACAGGGGGCAGGTTCGGACACCGGGGAGCTGTTTTTT.

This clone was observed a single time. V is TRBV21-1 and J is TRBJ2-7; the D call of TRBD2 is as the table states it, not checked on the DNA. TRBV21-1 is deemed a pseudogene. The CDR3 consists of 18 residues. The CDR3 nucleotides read TGTGCCAGCAGCAAGCCGGCACGGAGGACTAGCGGATCCTACGAGCAGTACTTC. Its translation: CASSKPARRTSGSYEQYF.

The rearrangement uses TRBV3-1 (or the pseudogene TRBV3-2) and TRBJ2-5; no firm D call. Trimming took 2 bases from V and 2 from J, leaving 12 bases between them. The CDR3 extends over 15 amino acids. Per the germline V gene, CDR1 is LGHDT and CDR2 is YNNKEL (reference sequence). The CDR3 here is CASSQQASWQETQYF. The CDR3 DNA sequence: TGTGCCAGCAGCCAACAGGCCTCATGGCAAGAGACCCAGTACTTC.

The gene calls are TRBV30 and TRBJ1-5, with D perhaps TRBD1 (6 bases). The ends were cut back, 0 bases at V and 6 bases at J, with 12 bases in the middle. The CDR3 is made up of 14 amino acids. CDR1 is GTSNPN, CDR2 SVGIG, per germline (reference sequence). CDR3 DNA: TGTGCCTGGAGTGTACAGGGTACGGGTCAGCCCCAGCATTTT. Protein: CAWSVQGTGQPQHF.

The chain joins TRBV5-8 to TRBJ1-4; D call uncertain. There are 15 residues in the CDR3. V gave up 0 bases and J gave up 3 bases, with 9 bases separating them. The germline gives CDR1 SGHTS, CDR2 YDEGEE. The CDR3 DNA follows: TGTGCCAGCAGCTTGGGCCCAGCGGCTAATGAAAAACTGTTTTTT. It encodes CASSLGPAANEKLFF.

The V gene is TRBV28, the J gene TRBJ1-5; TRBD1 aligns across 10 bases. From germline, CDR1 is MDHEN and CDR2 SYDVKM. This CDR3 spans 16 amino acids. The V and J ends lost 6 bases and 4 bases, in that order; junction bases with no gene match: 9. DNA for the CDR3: TGTGCCAGCAGCGAGGACAGGGGGAAATTTAATCAGCCCCAGCATTTT. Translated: CASSEDRGKFNQPQHF.

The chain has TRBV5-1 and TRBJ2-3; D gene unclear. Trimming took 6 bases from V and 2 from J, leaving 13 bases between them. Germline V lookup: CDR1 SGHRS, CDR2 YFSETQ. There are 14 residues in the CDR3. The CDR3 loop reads CASTYFEPTDTQYF. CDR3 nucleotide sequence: TGCGCCAGCACTTACTTCGAGCCCACAGATACGCAGTATTTT. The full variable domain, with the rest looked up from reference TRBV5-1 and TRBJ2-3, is KAGVTQTPRYLIKTRGQQVTLSCSPISGHRSVSWYQQTPGQGLQFLFEYFSETQRNKGNFPGRFSGRQFSNSRSEMNVSTLELGDSALYLCASTYFEPTDTQYFGPGTRLTVL.